This entry concerns a single TCR beta chain. Its specificity is not known. This record belongs to a study of graft-versus-host responses after intestinal transplantation. Across the whole study: The whole recipient group had anti-thymocyte globulin induction followed by tacrolimus and steroids for two to three years.

CDR3 length: 15 amino acids. Germline V lookup: CDR1 SGDLS, CDR2 YYNGEE. V was clipped by 9 bases and J by 8 bases, with 24 bases between them. The assay was immunoSEQ multiplex PCR, and TCRdb's table has in-frame clones only and misses some. The table records fewer than 110,000 clones, roughly 86% of them present only once. The starting material was unstimulated CD4+ T cells sorted from spleen or lymph node cells, obtained before transplant. This chain uses TRBV9 with TRBJ1-5; possible D gene TRBD1, 6 bases. The source of this sequence is a human donor who was the organ donor for an intestinal transplant. The CDR3 DNA follows: TGTGCCACTACGGGGACAACAGCCGTCGAGAAGCCCCAGCATTTT. Its translation: CATTGTTAVEKPQHF.